This T cell receptor beta chain comes out of a study of T cells in Graves' hyperthyroidism and ophthalmopathy. Amplified regions were TCR beta CDR3 sequences from RNA transcripts. An initial round of RT-PCR targeting the TCR CDR3 relied on the HTBI primer set. TCRdb reanalysed the multiplex PCR reads using MiXCR and keeps one entry per CDR3 protein. The table has more than 300,000 distinct CDR3 sequences, approximately 18% seen once. Between the trimmed V and J ends, which lost 5 bases and 2 bases, there was a span of 16 bases. Germline CDR1 MNHEY, CDR2 SMNVEV (reference sequence). The CDR3 contains 15 residues.

This chain links TRBV27 with TRBJ2-7, with D perhaps matching TRBD2 (6 bases). The sequencing input was blood. The sequence was collected from a woman under 40 with Graves' hyperthyroidism that later progressed to Graves' ophthalmopathy. The CDR3 nucleotides are TGTGCCAGCAGTCATGCCGGAGGGAGTACCTACGAGCAGTACTTC. This encodes CASSHAGGSTYEQYF.